A single sample gave rise to the 25 T cell receptor beta chains below, sequenced in a study of blood T cell repertoires in COVID-19. Using immunoSEQ multiplex PCR, the repertoire was profiled, and TCRdb retains in-frame clones only, with some absent. The data hold about 100,000 clones, with roughly 92% observed a single time. Sequencing input: peripheral blood. The source is a man aged 45-65 years with active COVID-19.

This clone was seen a single time. The chain combines TRBV29-1 with TRBJ2-2; D is ambiguous. V dropped 4 bases and J dropped 3 bases, with 6 bases sitting between them. CDR3 size: 12 residues. CDR1 and CDR2 from the germline V gene are SQVTM and ANQGSEA. The CDR3 spells CSVGRDTGELFF. DNA of the CDR3: TGCAGCGTTGGCCGGGACACCGGGGAGCTGTTTTTT.

The chain recombines TRBV5-5 with TRBJ2-5; 7 bases are shared with TRBD2. Germline CDR1 reads SGHKS; CDR2 reads YYEKEE (reference sequence). V shed 4 bases and J 5 bases; nucleotides not matched to a gene: 8. The CDR3 is 14 amino acids. The CDR3 DNA is TGTGCCAGCAGCGGAGGACTAGGCGGCGAGACCCAGTACTTC. It encodes CASSGGLGGETQYF. Full variable domain (missing parts from reference TRBV5-5 and TRBJ2-5): DAGVTQSPTHLIKTRGQQVTLRCSPISGHKSVSWYQQVLGQGPQFIFQYYEKEERGRGNFPDRFSARQFPNYSSELNVNALLLGDSALYLCASSGGLGGETQYFGPGTRLLVL.

This chain joins TRBV7-8 and TRBJ1-5; D perhaps matches TRBD1 (5 bases). Trimming took off 5 bases at V and 2 bases at J, with 10 bases between the two ends. Germline lookup yields CDR1 SGHVS and CDR2 FQNEAQ. The CDR3 contains 14 residues. In nucleotides, the CDR3 is TGTGCCAGCAGCCCCTCGGGGGGCAATCAGCCCCAGCATTTT. Encoded protein: CASSPSGGNQPQHF. Looking up the rest from reference TRBV7-8 and TRBJ1-5 gives the full variable domain: GAGVSQSPRYKVAKRGQDVALRCDPISGHVSLFWYQQALGQGPEFLTYFQNEAQLDKSGLPSDRFFAERPEGSVSTLKIQRTQQEDSAVYLCASSPSGGNQPQHFGDGTRLSIL.

The V call is TRBV9, the J call TRBJ2-1, with D maybe TRBD2 (7 bases). CDR1 SGDLS and CDR2 YYNGEE come from the germline V gene. The CDR3 length is 15 residues. The V gene lost 3 bases and the J gene lost 8 bases, with 18 bases spanning the gap. This chain's CDR3 is CASSAGTTRGHEQFF. The CDR3 nucleotides read TGTGCCAGCAGCGCTGGGACTACCCGGGGGCATGAGCAGTTCTTC. The full variable domain, completed using reference TRBV9 and TRBJ2-1, is DSGVTQTPKHLITATGQRVTLRCSPRSGDLSVYWYQQSLDQGLQFLIQYYNGEERAKGNILERFSAQQFPDLHSELNLSSLELGDSALYFCASSAGTTRGHEQFFGPGTRLTVL.

This chain connects TRBV5-1 to TRBJ1-3, with D possibly being TRBD1 (6 bases). The CDR3 contains 20 residues. Looked up from germline, CDR1 is SGHRS and CDR2 is YFSETQ. The ends were cut back, 0 bases at V and 0 bases at J, with 22 bases in the middle. CDR3 residues: CASSLVPRPKGGPSGNTIYF. The CDR3 DNA sequence: TGCGCCAGCAGCTTGGTTCCGAGACCGAAAGGGGGACCCTCTGGAAACACCATATATTTT. The full variable domain, with the rest looked up from reference TRBV5-1 and TRBJ1-3, is KAGVTQTPRYLIKTRGQQVTLSCSPISGHRSVSWYQQTPGQGLQFLFEYFSETQRNKGNFPGRFSGRQFSNSRSEMNVSTLELGDSALYLCASSLVPRPKGGPSGNTIYFGEGSWLTVV.

The genes are TRBV9 and TRBJ2-1, with 7 bases aligning to TRBD2. Germline values: CDR1 SGDLS, CDR2 YYNGEE. V shed 0 bases, J shed 10 bases, and the junction held 13 bases outside the gene matches. The CDR3 consists of 16 residues. The CDR3, as DNA: TGTGCCAGCAGCGTAGATAGTAGCGGGTCCCTCGGCGAGCAGTTCTTC. Protein sequence: CASSVDSSGSLGEQFF.

Written as DNA, the CDR3 is TGTGCTAGTGGTTGGGGGGGAACAGATACGCAGTATTTT. Amino acid sequence: CASGWGGTDTQYF. The chain is built from TRBV12-5 and TRBJ2-3; TRBD2 aligns across 7 bases. Germline V lookup: CDR1 LGHNT, CDR2 FRNRAP. Trimming removed 4 bases from V and 3 bases from J; junction bases left unmatched: 1. The CDR3 has 13 residues. The full variable domain, rest sourced from reference TRBV12-5 and TRBJ2-3, is DARVTQTPRHKVTEMGQEVTMRCQPILGHNTVFWYRQTMMQGLELLAYFRNRAPLDDSGMPKDRFSAEMPDATLATLKIQPSEPRDSAVYFCASGWGGTDTQYFGPGTRLTVL.

This clone was found once. The V call is TRBV5-6, the J call TRBJ1-2, with a possible D match to TRBD1 (6 bases). Trimming shortened V by 3 bases and J by 5 bases, and 17 bases separated the two germline ends. This CDR3 has 15 residues. Looked up from germline, CDR1 is SGHDT and CDR2 is YYEEEE. Here the CDR3 reads CASSSYNGRGYGYTF. CDR3 in DNA: TGTGCCAGCAGCTCCTACAACGGCAGGGGATATGGCTACACCTTC.

The chain combines TRBV9 with TRBJ2-2, with 9 nucleotides matching TRBD1. Trimming at V came to 3 bases and at J to 2 bases, leaving 8 bases not matched to a gene. CDR1 is SGDLS and CDR2 is YYNGEE in the germline V gene. The CDR3 contains 17 residues. The CDR3 DNA sequence: TGTGCCAGCAGCGGCCGGGACAGGGCGGGAAACACCGGGGAGCTGTTTTTT. It codes for CASSGRDRAGNTGELFF.

The rearrangement joins TRBV11-3 to TRBJ2-1; D remains ambiguous. The CDR3 contains 15 residues. Germline values: CDR1 SGHNT, CDR2 YENEEA. The V and J ends lost 4 bases and 0 bases respectively, with 10 bases between them. The CDR3 here is CASSSGSSSYNEQFF. In DNA form, the CDR3 reads TGTGCCAGCAGCTCCGGGTCCAGCTCCTACAATGAGCAGTTCTTC.

The rearrangement uses TRBV2 and TRBJ1-2, with D unresolved. The CDR3 extends over 11 amino acids. Germline V gene sequence: CDR1 SNHLY, CDR2 FYNNEI. With 7 bases removed from V and 8 bases from J, the gap between germline ends came to 11 bases. CDR3 coding DNA: TGTGCCAGCACCCTAGCCCTAGGCTACACCTTC. Protein sequence: CASTLALGYTF.

J is TRBJ2-3 and V is TRBV14; 10 nucleotides align to TRBD2. Germline loops: CDR1 SGHDN, CDR2 FVKESK. This CDR3 is 17 amino acids long. Trimming took 3 bases from V and 5 from J; bases not matched to a gene: 11. CDR3 sequence (DNA): TGTGCCAGCAGCCAGATCTCGAAGCGGGGGGGCGTAGATACGCAGTATTTT. As protein: CASSQISKRGGVDTQYF.

This chain joins TRBV5-1 and TRBJ2-2; perhaps TRBD2 as D (5 bases). The CDR3 covers 15 residues. V lost 1 base, J lost 3 bases, and 10 bases lay in between. The germline V gene encodes CDR1 SGHRS and CDR2 YFSETQ. CDR3 residues: CASSLRTWDTGELFF. The CDR3 nucleotides read TGCGCCAGCAGCTTGAGGACTTGGGACACCGGGGAGCTGTTTTTT.

This chain connects TRBV18 to TRBJ2-5, with D tentatively TRBD2 (6 bases). Germline CDR1 KGHSH, CDR2 LQKENI. The CDR3 loop spans 15 amino acids. V lost 3 bases, J lost 2 bases, and 13 bases lay in between. The CDR3 is CASSPRTNWQETQYF. The CDR3, as DNA: TGTGCCAGCTCACCGAGGACTAACTGGCAAGAGACCCAGTACTTC.

This chain links TRBV19 with TRBJ2-3; 12 nucleotides agree with TRBD1. From germline, CDR1 is LNHDA and CDR2 SQIVND (reference sequence). The CDR3 loop spans 14 amino acids. V was pared by 10 bases and J by 4 bases, with 6 bases of the junction left unmatched. CDR3 sequence (DNA): TGTGCCACCCGGGACAGGGGGCGCGCAGATACGCAGTATTTT. It translates to CATRDRGRADTQYF.

In this sample, this clone turned up once. Distinct nucleotide sequences in the sample also encode this CDR3. V gene TRBV4-2 combines with J gene TRBJ1-6, with a tentative D call TRBD1 (5 bases). CDR3 length equals 16 residues. The germline V gene encodes CDR1 LGHNA and CDR2 YNFKEQ. Trimming removed 0 bases at V and 10 bases at J, with 16 bases between. CDR3 residues: CASSQDLASPGSPLHF. CDR3 nucleotide sequence: TGTGCCAGCAGCCAAGATTTGGCCTCCCCAGGGTCACCCCTCCACTTT.

The J gene is TRBJ2-7, the V gene TRBV5-6, with D possibly TRBD2 on 6 matching bases. Germline-derived CDR1 and CDR2 are SGHDT and YYEEEE. This CDR3 region has 15 residues. With 5 bases removed from V and 2 bases from J, the gap between germline ends came to 17 bases. This chain's CDR3 is CASRRSGTGAYEQYV. The DNA of the CDR3 is TGTGCCAGCAGAAGAAGTGGGACGGGGGCCTACGAGCAGTACGTC.

V is TRBV6-1 and J is TRBJ1-4; D is unresolved. Germline CDR1 MNHNS, CDR2 SASEGT. This CDR3 region has 15 residues. V was cut by 2 bases and J by 0 bases, with 7 bases left in between. The CDR3 region is CASSEPGATNEKLFF. CDR3 sequence (DNA): TGTGCCAGCAGTGAACCGGGTGCAACTAATGAAAAACTGTTTTTT.

The chain has TRBV14 and TRBJ2-7; tentatively, D is TRBD2 (5 bases). Per the germline V gene, CDR1 is SGHDN and CDR2 is FVKESK. The CDR3 is 13 amino acids. V dropped 9 bases and J dropped 7 bases, with 19 bases sitting between them. DNA for the CDR3: TGTGCCAGAACCGGGCCCCGGCCGGGGGAGCAGTACGTC. Amino acids: CARTGPRPGEQYV.

This rearrangement joins TRBV11-3 to TRBJ2-2; D might be TRBD2 (6 bases). The CDR3 loop spans 12 amino acids. Per the germline V gene, CDR1 is SGHNT and CDR2 is YENEEA. V was clipped by 5 bases and J by 9 bases, with 10 bases between them. This CDR3 reads CASSPRERELFF. CDR3 DNA sequence: TGTGCCAGCAGCCCCCGGGAGAGGGAGCTGTTTTTT.

The chain employs TRBV24-1 and TRBJ2-2; 8 bases agree with TRBD1. Germline V CDR1 and CDR2: KGHDR, SFDVKD. This CDR3 spans 17 amino acids. V lost 8 bases, J lost 7 bases, and 17 bases stayed unmatched. The CDR3 DNA reads TGTGCCACCACTATCTTAACGAGACAGGGGTACAGCGGGGAGCTGTTTTTT. Protein sequence: CATTILTRQGYSGELFF.

The chain employs TRBV5-1 and TRBJ1-2; a weak D match, TRBD1 (5 bases). V lost 5 bases to trimming and J lost 4 bases, with 21 bases between them. Germline-derived CDR1 and CDR2 are SGHRS and YFSETQ. The CDR3 totals 16 residues. CDR3 nucleotides: TGCGCCAGCAGTAGGGGAGGTACAGGATCGGGCTATGGCTACACCTTC. It encodes CASSRGGTGSGYGYTF. Filled out from reference TRBV5-1 and TRBJ1-2, the complete variable domain reads KAGVTQTPRYLIKTRGQQVTLSCSPISGHRSVSWYQQTPGQGLQFLFEYFSETQRNKGNFPGRFSGRQFSNSRSEMNVSTLELGDSALYLCASSRGGTGSGYGYTFGSGTRLTVV.

The chain uses TRBV6-6 and TRBJ2-1; 10 bases line up with TRBD2. Unmatched junction bases numbered 8, after V lost 5 bases and J lost 1 base. The CDR3 has 17 residues. Germline values: CDR1 MNHNY, CDR2 SVGAGI (reference sequence). CDR3 loop: CASSPLLAGRSYNEQFF. The CDR3 DNA follows: TGTGCCAGCAGTCCCCTACTAGCGGGGAGGTCCTACAATGAGCAGTTCTTC.

This chain links TRBV4-1 with TRBJ2-1, with 14 bases fitting TRBD2. The CDR3 contains 21 residues. V lost 7 bases to trimming and J lost 0 bases; unmatched junction nucleotides: 17. Germline values: CDR1 MGHRA, CDR2 YSYEKL. This CDR3 reads CASNKEGVGLAGVPSYNEQFF. The CDR3 DNA follows: TGCGCCAGCAACAAAGAAGGTGTGGGACTAGCGGGAGTACCCTCCTACAATGAGCAGTTCTTC.

The chain is built from TRBV6-9 and TRBJ1-5, with 8 bases aligning to TRBD1. The CDR3 spans 16 residues. Germline loops: CDR1 MNHGY, CDR2 SVAAGI. Germline trimming cut 1 base from V and 6 bases from J; bases unmatched to any gene: 8. The CDR3 nucleotides read TGTGCCAGCAGTTATTTTCCCAGGGGGCCTGTTCAGCCCCAGCATTTT. Its protein is CASSYFPRGPVQPQHF.